The clone carrying this TCR beta chain was counted a few times. Per the original methods: Quantification of nucleated cells was approximated via reference gene primer amplification. The repertoire was sequenced with immunoSEQ multiplex PCR; TCRdb's copy has only in-frame clones and lacks some. Clone size and V and J calls were adopted from that table, with D and trimming inferred from the DNA. This sample has a few hundred thousand clones, with about 83% found just once. This sample is part of a study of blood T cell repertoires in COVID-19. About the research overall: The United States, Italy and Spain provided the acute and convalescent COVID-19 samples. PBMCs, B-cell-depleted T cells, or T cells provided the cDNA or gDNA that made up the material.

This CDR3 comprises 16 residues. V lost 4 bases and J lost 11, with 23 bases in between. This TCR came from a man younger than 45 who had recovered from COVID-19. V is TRBV23-1 and J is TRBJ1-4; no firm D call. Being an ORF, TRBV23-1 has a function that is uncertain. Sequences were obtained from peripheral blood. The CDR3 DNA follows: TGCGCCAGCAGTCGGAACGAGGGAACCCGAGCCCATAAACTGTTTTTT. Translated: CASSRNEGTRAHKLFF.